The 20 T cell receptor beta chains below were found in one sample sequenced in a study of glioma-infiltrating T cells after dendritic cell vaccination. Clones were sequenced by immunoSEQ multiplex PCR, and TCRdb holds only the in-frame ones, with some missing. The table records approximately 50,000 clones, more than 70% of them present only once. The time point here: after dendritic cell vaccination, including at tumor progression/relapse. Material: blood, obtained after dendritic cell vaccination. Receptor source: a human donor with glioblastoma.

V usage is TRBV27 and J usage is TRBJ1-5; 8 bases match TRBD1. From germline, CDR1 is MNHEY and CDR2 SMNVEV (reference sequence). J gave up 1 base and V 5 bases, and 10 bases lay outside the gene matches. The length of the CDR3 is 17 residues. CDR3 DNA: TGTGCCAGCAGTCATCGTCCTGACAGGGGCAGCAATCAGCCCCAGCATTTT. This translates into CASSHRPDRGSNQPQHF.

CDR3 DNA: TGTGCCAGCAGCTCCCGGGACAGCCAAGAGACCCAGTACTTC. This encodes CASSSRDSQETQYF. V is TRBV13 and J is TRBJ2-5, with 7 bases that match TRBD1. CDR1 PRHDT and CDR2 FYEKMQ come from the germline V gene (reference sequence). This CDR3 is built from 14 residues. Trimming cost V 4 bases and J 1 base; bases outside gene matches: 3.

The chain links TRBV5-6 to TRBJ2-7, with TRBD2 matching 8 bases. Germline CDR1 reads SGHDT; CDR2 reads YYEEEE. This CDR3 has 15 amino acids. V shed 0 bases, J shed 0 bases, and the junction held 2 bases outside the gene matches. The DNA of the CDR3 is TGTGCCAGCAGCTTGGGTAGCGGGGCCTCCTACGAGCAGTACTTC. It encodes CASSLGSGASYEQYF. Full variable domain (outside the CDR3, taken from reference TRBV5-6 and TRBJ2-7): DAGVTQSPTHLIKTRGQQVTLRCSPKSGHDTVSWYQQALGQGPQFIFQYYEEEERQRGNFPDRFSGHQFPNYSSELNVNALLLGDSALYLCASSLGSGASYEQYFGPGTRLTVT.

This clone was detected only a few times. Distinct nucleotide sequences in the sample also encode this CDR3. The CDR3 region is CASSQDRYYEQYF. The CDR3 DNA follows: TGCGCCAGCAGCCAGGACAGGTACTACGAGCAGTACTTC. The rearrangement links TRBV4-1 to TRBJ2-7, with 7 bases that match TRBD1. This CDR3 spans 13 amino acids. With 3 bases clipped from V and 3 bases from J, the junction kept 2 bases outside the gene matches. CDR1 is MGHRA, CDR2 YSYEKL, per germline.

The chain carries TRBV15 and TRBJ1-2; no firm D call. This CDR3 region has 15 residues. CDR1 is LNHNV, CDR2 YYDKDF, per germline (reference sequence). Trimming shortened V by 5 bases and J by 1 base, and 14 bases separated the two germline ends. In nucleotides, the CDR3 is TGTGCCACCAGCGGGAATCGGGGTATTAACTATGGCTACACCTTC. It translates to CATSGNRGINYGYTF.

This chain uses TRBV6-5 with TRBJ1-5; D is perhaps TRBD1 (6 bases). This CDR3 spans 15 amino acids. V was trimmed by 0 bases and J by 3 bases, leaving 9 bases between them. CDR1 and CDR2 (germline): MNHEY, SVGAGI. DNA of the CDR3: TGTGCCAGCAGTTACTCGACAGGTTACAATCAGCCCCAGCATTTT. This codes for CASSYSTGYNQPQHF.

The rearrangement links TRBV30 to TRBJ1-2, with no clear D. This CDR3 comprises 12 residues. The ends were cut back, 1 base at V and 2 bases at J, with 5 bases in the middle. Germline V gives CDR1 GTSNPN, CDR2 SVGIG (reference sequence). CDR3 in DNA: TGTGCCTGGAGTGGGGCCAACTATGGCTACACCTTC. This gives the protein CAWSGANYGYTF.

The chain employs TRBV9 and TRBJ2-5, with 11 bases that match TRBD2. The ends lost 1 base at V and 4 bases at J; junction bases unmatched: 12. This CDR3 has 18 residues. Germline loops: CDR1 SGDLS, CDR2 YYNGEE. The CDR3, as DNA: TGTGCCAGCAGCGTAAGCGTAGCGGGGGGGCCTTTAGCAGAGACCCAGTACTTC. This encodes CASSVSVAGGPLAETQYF.

The chain recombines TRBV30 with TRBJ1-2; D remains unclear. The CDR3 loop spans 10 amino acids. V was clipped by 4 bases and J by 4 bases, with 4 bases between them. Germline CDR1 GTSNPN, CDR2 SVGIG (reference sequence). This CDR3 reads CAWNSYGYTF. The CDR3 DNA reads TGTGCCTGGAACTCCTATGGCTACACCTTC.

The V and J genes are TRBV28 and TRBJ1-1; D is perhaps TRBD1 (6 bases). V lost 5 bases to trimming and J lost 1 base, with 14 bases between them. This CDR3 spans 15 amino acids. Germline CDR1 and CDR2: MDHEN and SYDVKM. The CDR3 coding sequence is TGTGCCAGCAGTCCTCCAACAGGGACGAACACTGAAGCTTTCTTT. It codes for CASSPPTGTNTEAFF.

The rearrangement links TRBV5-1 to TRBJ1-4; 9 bases are a match to TRBD1. After removal of 1 base from V and 9 bases from J, the junction contained 4 bases not matched to a gene. Germline V gives CDR1 SGHRS, CDR2 YFSETQ. The CDR3 is 14 residues long. The CDR3 sequence: CASSLSDRGKKLFF. Here the CDR3 DNA reads TGCGCCAGCAGCTTGAGCGACAGGGGGAAAAAACTGTTTTTT.

The chain combines TRBV5-1 with TRBJ2-5; D is ambiguous. The CDR3 runs to 14 residues. The V end was cut by 0 bases, the J end by 7 bases, with 13 bases between. Germline values: CDR1 SGHRS, CDR2 YFSETQ. The CDR3 bases are TGCGCCAGCAGCTTGGCCGGTCCGTACGGGACCCAGTACTTC. Translation gives CASSLAGPYGTQYF.

This chain links TRBV18 with TRBJ1-1; no definite D call. CDR1 is KGHSH and CDR2 is LQKENI in the germline V gene. CDR3 size: 13 residues. V was cut by 2 bases and J by 3 bases, with 7 bases left in between. DNA for the CDR3: TGTGCCAGCTCACCAAGTAGAGACACTGAAGCTTTCTTT. As protein: CASSPSRDTEAFF.

This chain connects TRBV5-4 to TRBJ2-5; 10 bases line up with TRBD1. CDR3 length: 16 amino acids. Germline lookup yields CDR1 SGHNT and CDR2 YYREEE (reference sequence). The junction had 3 bases not matched to a gene; V was cut back by 0 bases and J by 1 base. The CDR3 reads CASSLGQGARQETQYF. The CDR3 region has the DNA TGTGCCAGCAGCTTGGGACAGGGGGCGCGCCAAGAGACCCAGTACTTC.

The gene calls are TRBV9 and TRBJ2-2; no firm D call. CDR1 SGDLS and CDR2 YYNGEE come from the germline V gene. The CDR3 totals 13 residues. V lost 4 bases to trimming and J lost 7 bases, with 11 bases between them. The CDR3 coding sequence is TGTGCCAGCAGCCCTCGCGGCATCGGGGAGCTGTTTTTT. It translates to CASSPRGIGELFF.

The table lists this clone with a few counts. V and J are TRBV7-8 and TRBJ2-3; D is ambiguous. CDR3 length: 14 amino acids. The V and J ends lost 2 bases and 2 bases respectively, with 8 bases between them. Germline loops: CDR1 SGHVS, CDR2 FQNEAQ. The CDR3 is CASSLSLNTDTQYF. The CDR3 DNA is TGTGCCAGCAGCTTATCGCTAAACACAGATACGCAGTATTTT.

The chain uses TRBV6-5 and TRBJ2-7, with D possibly TRBD1 on 6 matching bases. Germline lookup yields CDR1 MNHEY and CDR2 SVGAGI. V was clipped by 2 bases and J by 5 bases, with 10 bases between them. The CDR3 is 13 residues long. CDR3 DNA sequence: TGTGCCAGCAGTTACGGTGGGGACAACGAGCAGTACTTC. This translates into CASSYGGDNEQYF.

The rearrangement uses TRBV28 and TRBJ1-1; no definite D call. Deletions cut 2 bases from V and 1 base from J, with 8 bases between. The CDR3 spans 14 residues. Germline lookup yields CDR1 MDHEN and CDR2 SYDVKM. CDR3 loop: CASSLIQANTEAFF. The CDR3 region has the DNA TGTGCCAGCAGTTTAATCCAGGCGAACACTGAAGCTTTCTTT.

The chain links TRBV4-3 to TRBJ1-3; a weak D match, TRBD1 (5 bases). V was pared by 0 bases and J by 5 bases, with 17 bases between. The germline V gene encodes CDR1 LGHNA and CDR2 YSLEER. CDR3 length: 17 amino acids. CDR3 DNA: TGCGCCAGCAGCCAAGATCGTGGACATTTATCTAGAAACACCATATATTTT. Translated, it gives CASSQDRGHLSRNTIYF.

This clone was seen only a few times. The V gene is TRBV9, the J gene TRBJ2-6, with a weak D call TRBD1 (5 bases). The germline CDR1 and CDR2 sequences are SGDLS and YYNGEE. The CDR3 extends over 16 amino acids. The V end lost 5 bases, the J end lost 0 bases, and 12 bases lay between the germline ends. Here the CDR3 DNA reads TGTGCCAGCAGTCATCAGGGTGACTCTGGGGCCAACGTCCTGACTTTC. Protein sequence: CASSHQGDSGANVLTF.